The 18 T cell receptor beta chains listed next were all sequenced from one sample in a study of identical twins. Each CDR3 protein gets one entry after TCRdb re-called the 5' RACE reads with MiXCR. The sample holds about 810,000 distinct CDR3 sequences, 9% to 15% seen once. These data were also reused for a study on yellow fever vaccine responses in identical twins.

The sequenced sample consisted of PBMCs. The receptors shown here come from a woman aged 18-29 years in good health.

This sequence joins TRBV10-3 and TRBJ2-7; D unresolved. Trimming stripped 3 bases from V and 7 bases from J, with 13 bases between. The CDR3 is 13 residues long. Germline V gene sequence: CDR1 ENHRY, CDR2 SYGVKD. CDR3 in DNA: TGTGCCATCAGTGAAAGAATTACCGGGGAGCAGTACTTC. Translating gives CAISERITGEQYF.

This clonotype came up a few times. The chain is built from TRBV4-1 and TRBJ2-7, with TRBD1 matching over 9 bases. This CDR3 contains 14 residues. The V segment lost 4 bases and the J segment 6 bases; nucleotides outside the gene matches: 7. Germline lookup yields CDR1 MGHRA and CDR2 YSYEKL. The CDR3 DNA reads as TGCGCCAGCAGCCCTAGGCGGGACAGGGTCGAGCAGTACTTC. It encodes CASSPRRDRVEQYF.

This clonotype was counted ten times or more. This chain uses TRBV15 with TRBJ1-1; D gene ambiguous. The CDR3 covers 13 residues. Trimming cost V 1 base and J 2 bases, with 5 bases left between them. Per the germline V gene, CDR1 is LNHNV and CDR2 is YYDKDF (reference sequence). The CDR3 nucleotides read TGTGCCACCAGCAGAGGACAAAACACTGAAGCTTTCTTT. Amino acid sequence: CATSRGQNTEAFF.

The genes are TRBV11-2 and TRBJ2-3; TRBD2 aligns across 13 bases. CDR3 length: 18 amino acids. V was clipped by 1 base and J by 4 bases; unmatched bases: 8. Germline values: CDR1 SGHAT, CDR2 FQNNGV. The CDR3 here is CASSLGTSGGRWADTQYF. DNA of the CDR3: TGTGCCAGCAGCTTAGGGACTAGCGGGGGACGTTGGGCAGATACGCAGTATTTT.

The V gene is TRBV7-9, the J gene TRBJ2-1, with 7 bases fitting TRBD1. V was clipped by 1 base and J by 10 bases; unmatched bases: 13. Germline V lookup: CDR1 SEHNR, CDR2 FQNEAQ (reference sequence). The CDR3 totals 16 residues. Here the CDR3 DNA reads TGTGCCAGCAGCTTAGAAGCCGTGACAGGGAGAAGGGAGCAGTTCTTC. Its translation is CASSLEAVTGRREQFF.

This clonotype was seen only a few times. V and J are TRBV2 and TRBJ2-1; D is possibly TRBD1 (6 bases). Between the trimmed V and J ends, which lost 6 bases and 6 bases, there was a span of 21 bases. Germline V lookup: CDR1 SNHLY, CDR2 FYNNEI. This CDR3 has 16 residues. The chain's CDR3 is CASSPRTGNPSNEQFF. Here the CDR3 DNA reads TGTGCCAGCAGCCCCCGAACAGGGAATCCCTCCAATGAGCAGTTCTTC. The full variable domain, in which reference TRBV2 and TRBJ2-1 provide the parts outside the CDR3, is EPEVTQTPSHQVTQMGQEVILRCVPISNHLYFYWYRQILGQKVEFLVSFYNNEISEKSEIFDDQFSVERPDGSNFTLKIRSTKLEDSAMYFCASSPRTGNPSNEQFFGPGTRLTVL.

This clonotype was recorded only once. This chain uses TRBV5-5 with TRBJ2-5; D might be TRBD1 (7 bases). Trimming pared 3 bases from V and 13 bases from J, leaving 25 bases between. Germline V CDR1 and CDR2: SGHKS, YYEKEE (reference sequence). This CDR3 region has 15 residues. The CDR3 DNA follows: TGTGCCAGCAGCTCAATTCAGGGGGGTGGTGAACTTCGGTACTTC. It specifies CASSSIQGGGELRYF.

The chain is built from TRBV12-3 or TRBV12-4 and TRBJ2-3; D tentatively reads TRBD1 or TRBD2 (5 bases each). This CDR3 region has 12 residues. The V and J ends lost 5 bases and 6 bases respectively, with 9 bases between them. CDR3 sequence (DNA): TGTGCCAGCAGTGAATGGGGGGATACGCAGTATTTT. This gives the protein CASSEWGDTQYF.

This clonotype showed up many times. At one end the junction does not follow the germline gene, possibly because of a read error. V is TRBV14 and J is TRBJ2-3; 14 positions match TRBD2. Germline values: CDR1 SGHDN, CDR2 FVKESK. CDR3 length: 15 amino acids. CDR3 nucleotides: TGCGCCAGCAGCCAGGGACTAGCGGGAGTTGATACGCAGTATTTT. It is translated as CASSQGLAGVDTQYF.

This clonotype showed up just once. This chain links TRBV7-3 with TRBJ2-2; tentatively, D is TRBD1 (6 bases). The germline gives CDR1 SGHTA, CDR2 FQGTGA. The CDR3 length is 13 residues. V lost 9 bases and J lost 1, with 9 bases in between. The CDR3 region has the DNA TGTGCCAGGGGACACCAGAACACCGGGGAGCTGTTTTTT. It codes for CARGHQNTGELFF.

The sample holds a few counts of this clonotype. The chain joins TRBV12-3 or TRBV12-4 to TRBJ1-2; perhaps TRBD1 as D (5 bases). Trimming pared 6 bases from V and 3 bases from J, leaving 17 bases between. The CDR3 extends over 15 amino acids. The CDR3 DNA sequence: TGTGCCAGCAGACATACACAGGCCACGGACTATGGCTACACCTTC. Amino acids: CASRHTQATDYGYTF.

A few counts support this clonotype. The chain links TRBV27 to TRBJ1-1; D remains ambiguous. The V end lost 2 bases, the J end lost 3 bases, and 7 bases lay between the germline ends. The germline V gene encodes CDR1 MNHEY and CDR2 SMNVEV (reference sequence). The CDR3 length is 13 residues. This CDR3 reads CASSLRRDTEAFF. CDR3 in DNA: TGTGCCAGCAGTTTACGCCGGGACACTGAAGCTTTCTTT.

The chain has TRBV4-1 and TRBJ1-5; D possibly corresponds to TRBD1 (5 bases). Germline CDR1 is MGHRA and CDR2 is YSYEKL. The V end was cut by 2 bases, the J end by 2 bases, with 10 bases between. The CDR3 is 15 amino acids. CDR3 amino acids: CASSQPTAGNQPQHF. CDR3 DNA: TGCGCCAGCAGCCAACCGACAGCCGGCAATCAGCCCCAGCATTTT.

The sample holds a few counts of this clonotype. The rearrangement joins TRBV6-1 to TRBJ2-5; 15 positions agree with TRBD2. This CDR3 has 16 amino acids. CDR1 MNHNS and CDR2 SASEGT come from the germline V gene. The V and J ends lost 8 bases and 4 bases, in that order; junction bases with no gene match: 8. The CDR3 bases are TGTGCCAGCTTTGGACTAGCGGGAGGGCCAGGAGAGACCCAGTACTTC. This encodes CASFGLAGGPGETQYF.

In its sample, this clonotype was seen many times. This sequence joins TRBV7-9 and TRBJ2-1; a weak D match, TRBD1 (6 bases). The CDR3 totals 16 residues. CDR1 and CDR2 (germline): SEHNR, FQNEAQ (reference sequence). V was cut by 5 bases and J by 4 bases, with 18 bases left in between. CDR3 amino acids: CASSGGRDGLYNEQFF. The CDR3 region has the DNA TGTGCCAGCAGCGGGGGCCGGGACGGATTATACAATGAGCAGTTCTTC. The full variable domain, completed using reference TRBV7-9 and TRBJ2-1, is DTGVSQNPRHKITKRGQNVTFRCDPISEHNRLYWYRQTLGQGPEFLTYFQNEAQLEKSRLLSDRFSAERPKGSFSTLEIQRTEQGDSAMYLCASSGGRDGLYNEQFFGPGTRLTVL.

This clonotype showed up just a few times. The conserved closing phenylalanine or tryptophan is absent in this CDR3, likely reflecting a read error. The DNA is left out, because the CDR3 cannot be placed on it with certainty; the CDR3 is given as TCRdb lists it. This chain connects TRBV12-3 or TRBV12-4 to TRBJ2-3; the table's D call TRBD1 went unverified against the DNA. The CDR3 is 12 residues long, ends included. CDR3 loop: CASSPVGGQGSY.

J is TRBJ2-2 and V is TRBV7-9, with TRBD2 matching 11 bases. CDR3 length equals 15 residues. CDR1 and CDR2 from the germline V gene are SEHNR and FQNEAQ (reference sequence). V dropped 7 bases and J dropped 6; count of bases not matched to a gene: 7. The CDR3 sequence: CASNHLAGGPGELFF. Here the CDR3 DNA reads TGTGCCAGCAACCACCTAGCGGGAGGACCCGGGGAGCTGTTTTTT.

In this sample, this clonotype turned up many times. The chain employs TRBV3-1 and TRBJ2-7; 7 bases are a match to TRBD2. In germline, CDR1 is LGHDT, CDR2 YNNKEL (reference sequence). V was clipped by 1 base and J by 3 bases; unmatched bases: 0. The CDR3 runs to 13 residues. In nucleotides, the CDR3 is TGTGCCAGCAGCCAAGGGGGGGGCTACGAGCAGTACGTC. The encoded protein is CASSQGGGYEQYV.